The 19 T cell receptor beta chains below were found in one sample sequenced in a study of beta chain features in type 1 diabetes. The authors reverse transcribed all of the isolated RNA, so sequencing captured expressed TCRB transcripts. Assay used: immunoSEQ multiplex PCR; TCRdb lists only in-frame clones, some missing. The sample has 680,000 or so clones, around an eighth seen once; the top ten hold less than 0.025%. Notes on the study in general: A moderate, significant TCRB CDR3 shortening appeared in type 1 diabetes across four CD4+ subsets.

No antigen has been identified for these receptors. Sample: naive CD4+ T cells from blood. The receptor set was obtained from a man younger than 35 with type 1 diabetes.

This clone showed up just a few times. The chain uses TRBV10-3 and TRBJ1-1; no clear D gene. This CDR3 is 14 amino acids long. Trimming took off 10 bases at V and 0 bases at J, with 15 bases between the two ends. Germline CDR1 ENHRY, CDR2 SYGVKD. CDR3 sequence (DNA): TGTGCCACCTCCGCCACAACAATGAACACTGAAGCTTTCTTT. This codes for CATSATTMNTEAFF.

This clone was detected only a few times. The CDR3 region has the DNA TGTGCCAGCAGTATATTGACAGGGCTGGGGGAAGAGACCCAGTACTTC. This codes for CASSILTGLGEETQYF. The chain employs TRBV27 and TRBJ2-5; TRBD1 aligns across 7 bases. V was pared by 5 bases and J by 3 bases, with 12 bases of the junction left unmatched. The V gene's germline CDR1 is MNHEY and CDR2 SMNVEV (reference sequence). This CDR3 is built from 16 residues.

DNA for the CDR3: TGTGCCAGCAGTCCGGGGGGGCCAAGCAATCAGCCCCAGCATTTT. Its protein is CASSPGGPSNQPQHF. This chain connects TRBV7-9 to TRBJ1-5; D may be TRBD1 (6 bases). V shed 6 bases and J shed 1 base, with 13 bases lying between them. Germline V gives CDR1 SEHNR, CDR2 FQNEAQ (reference sequence). This CDR3 is built from 15 residues. Using reference TRBV7-9 and TRBJ1-5 for the parts outside the CDR3, the full variable domain is DTGVSQNPRHKITKRGQNVTFRCDPISEHNRLYWYRQTLGQGPEFLTYFQNEAQLEKSRLLSDRFSAERPKGSFSTLEIQRTEQGDSAMYLCASSPGGPSNQPQHFGDGTRLSIL.

The V call is TRBV5-1, the J call TRBJ1-1; D is undetermined. The germline gives CDR1 SGHRS, CDR2 YFSETQ. V was cut by 0 bases and J by 0 bases, with 6 bases left in between. The CDR3 runs to 14 residues. CDR3 sequence: CASSLGIMNTEAFF. The DNA of the CDR3 is TGCGCCAGCAGCTTGGGGATCATGAACACTGAAGCTTTCTTT.

The V and J genes are TRBV6-5 and TRBJ1-1; perhaps TRBD1 as D (5 bases). V was shortened by 0 bases and J by 2 bases, with 10 bases between the two germline ends. Germline V CDR1 and CDR2: MNHEY, SVGAGI. CDR3 size: 15 residues. CDR3 nucleotides: TGTGCCAGCAGTTACTCGATCGGGGCAAACACTGAAGCTTTCTTT. It is translated as CASSYSIGANTEAFF.

This clone was picked up a small number of times. The same CDR3 is also encoded by other DNA sequences in this sample. The V gene is TRBV7-9, the J gene TRBJ2-2; D unclear. V was cut by 4 bases and J by 6 bases, with 0 bases left in between. The V gene's germline CDR1 is SEHNR and CDR2 FQNEAQ (reference sequence). The CDR3 extends over 10 amino acids. Here the CDR3 DNA reads TGTGCCAGCAGCTCCGGGGAGCTGTTTTTT. It translates to CASSSGELFF.

This chain joins TRBV6-6 and TRBJ1-5; weak D call: TRBD1 (5 bases). V shed 8 bases and J shed 13 bases, with 18 bases lying between them. The length of the CDR3 is 12 residues. In germline, CDR1 is MNHNY, CDR2 SVGAGI (reference sequence). The CDR3 bases are TGTGCCAGCTGGGGGAGGGGTTTACCACAGCATTTT. It is translated as CASWGRGLPQHF.

This clone was detected only a few times. The rearrangement uses TRBV7-2 and TRBJ1-2, with D tentatively TRBD1 (6 bases). The germline gives CDR1 SGHTA, CDR2 FQGNSA. The CDR3 length is 14 residues. V was pared by 3 bases and J by 5 bases, with 13 bases between. DNA for the CDR3: TGTGCCAGCAGCTTGTCTGTAGGGGGATATGGCTACACCTTC. As protein: CASSLSVGGYGYTF. The full variable domain, with the rest looked up from reference TRBV7-2 and TRBJ1-2, is GAGVSQSPSNKVTEKGKDVELRCDPISGHTALYWYRQSLGQGLEFLIYFQGNSAPDKSGLPSDRFSAERTGGSVSTLTIQRTQQEDSAVYLCASSLSVGGYGYTFGSGTRLTVV.

This clone turned up a few times. V and J are TRBV30 and TRBJ1-1; 7 nucleotides match TRBD1. With V trimmed by 6 bases and J by 2 bases, 15 bases remained unmatched. CDR3 size: 16 residues. Germline-derived CDR1 and CDR2 are GTSNPN and SVGIG (reference sequence). CDR3 sequence reads: CACPPEGRGINTEAFF. Written as DNA, the CDR3 is TGTGCCTGCCCCCCGGAGGGCAGGGGGATCAACACTGAAGCTTTCTTT.

V gene TRBV29-1 combines with J gene TRBJ2-7; TRBD1 agrees at 7 bases. The germline CDR1 and CDR2 sequences are SQVTM and ANQGSEA. Trimming cost V 4 bases and J 2 bases; bases outside gene matches: 14. This CDR3 spans 16 amino acids. The CDR3 loop is CSVGHGQAFRTYEQYF. The DNA of the CDR3 is TGCAGCGTTGGGCATGGACAGGCCTTTAGAACCTACGAGCAGTACTTC.

The V call is TRBV27, the J call TRBJ2-3, with D unresolved. The V end was cut by 5 bases, the J end by 5 bases, with 5 bases between. This CDR3 is built from 11 residues. Germline CDR1 MNHEY, CDR2 SMNVEV (reference sequence). CDR3 region: CASSRRDTQYF. The CDR3 DNA sequence: TGTGCCAGCAGTCGCCGAGATACGCAGTATTTT.

J is TRBJ1-3 and V is TRBV2; weak D call: TRBD1 (5 bases). CDR1 is SNHLY and CDR2 is FYNNEI in the germline V gene. CDR3 length: 14 amino acids. The V gene lost 2 bases and the J gene lost 4 bases, with 9 bases spanning the gap. The CDR3 is CASSESGIGNTIYF. As DNA, the CDR3 is TGTGCCAGCAGTGAATCAGGGATCGGAAACACCATATATTTT. Full variable domain (rest looked up from reference TRBV2 and TRBJ1-3): EPEVTQTPSHQVTQMGQEVILRCVPISNHLYFYWYRQILGQKVEFLVSFYNNEISEKSEIFDDQFSVERPDGSNFTLKIRSTKLEDSAMYFCASSESGIGNTIYFGEGSWLTVV.

This sequence joins TRBV6-5 and TRBJ2-1; 11 bases match TRBD1. J was trimmed by 7 bases and V by 6 bases; bases with no gene match: 8. CDR1 is MNHEY, CDR2 SVGAGI, per germline. The CDR3 covers 15 residues. The CDR3 region is CASRSRDRGMNEQFF. The CDR3 region has the DNA TGTGCCAGCAGGTCCCGGGACAGGGGGATGAATGAGCAGTTCTTC.

This clone was seen more than once but under ten times. The rearrangement uses TRBV5-1 and TRBJ1-1; D is perhaps TRBD1 (5 bases). Germline CDR1 SGHRS, CDR2 YFSETQ. The CDR3 length is 14 residues. Deletions cut 1 base from V and 7 bases from J, with 14 bases between. The DNA of the CDR3 is TGCGCCAGCAGCTTGCTGCCAGGGAGGGGTGAAGCTTTCTTT. It specifies CASSLLPGRGEAFF. Supplemented by reference TRBV5-1 and TRBJ1-1, the full variable domain reads KAGVTQTPRYLIKTRGQQVTLSCSPISGHRSVSWYQQTPGQGLQFLFEYFSETQRNKGNFPGRFSGRQFSNSRSEMNVSTLELGDSALYLCASSLLPGRGEAFFGQGTRLTVV.

The sample holds a few counts of this clone. CDR3 sequence: CASRSQGTEAFF. The CDR3 DNA follows: TGTGCCAGCAGATCCCAGGGAACTGAAGCTTTCTTT. This sequence joins TRBV7-2 and TRBJ1-1, with TRBD1 as a possible D gene (5 bases). Germline CDR1 and CDR2: SGHTA and FQGNSA. The CDR3 is made up of 12 amino acids. The ends were cut back, 6 bases at V and 5 bases at J, with 10 bases in the middle.

This clone has more than one count but fewer than ten. The V and J genes are TRBV5-6 and TRBJ1-2; 7 nucleotides match TRBD1. The V gene's germline CDR1 is SGHDT and CDR2 YYEEEE. CDR3 size: 15 residues. V was pared by 4 bases and J by 2 bases, with 8 bases of the junction left unmatched. The CDR3 here is CASSLIATGNYGYTF. DNA for the CDR3: TGTGCCAGCAGCCTAATCGCGACAGGGAACTATGGCTACACCTTC.

This clone has more than one count but fewer than ten. The chain links TRBV30 to TRBJ2-5; 9 nucleotides match TRBD1. With V trimmed by 5 bases and J by 1 base, 2 bases remained unmatched. The CDR3 is made up of 13 amino acids. CDR1 is GTSNPN and CDR2 is SVGIG in the germline V gene (reference sequence). The CDR3 region has the DNA TGTGCCTGGGGGGGACAGGGCCAAGAGACCCAGTACTTC. This codes for CAWGGQGQETQYF.

The chain recombines TRBV18 with TRBJ2-7, with a weak D call TRBD1 (6 bases). Germline lookup yields CDR1 KGHSH and CDR2 LQKENI. Deletions cut 3 bases from V and 5 bases from J, with 11 bases between. This CDR3 region has 13 residues. Here the CDR3 reads CASSPSGQHEQYF. Written as DNA, the CDR3 is TGTGCCAGCTCACCGAGCGGACAGCACGAGCAGTACTTC.

The chain has TRBV19 and TRBJ2-3; 8 nucleotides match TRBD2. With 6 bases clipped from V and 6 bases from J, the junction kept 8 bases outside the gene matches. CDR1 and CDR2 from the germline V gene are LNHDA and SQIVND (reference sequence). This CDR3 spans 14 amino acids. DNA of the CDR3: TGTGCCAGTAGCTCTACTGGCGGGGGGGATACGCAGTATTTT. Amino acids: CASSSTGGGDTQYF.